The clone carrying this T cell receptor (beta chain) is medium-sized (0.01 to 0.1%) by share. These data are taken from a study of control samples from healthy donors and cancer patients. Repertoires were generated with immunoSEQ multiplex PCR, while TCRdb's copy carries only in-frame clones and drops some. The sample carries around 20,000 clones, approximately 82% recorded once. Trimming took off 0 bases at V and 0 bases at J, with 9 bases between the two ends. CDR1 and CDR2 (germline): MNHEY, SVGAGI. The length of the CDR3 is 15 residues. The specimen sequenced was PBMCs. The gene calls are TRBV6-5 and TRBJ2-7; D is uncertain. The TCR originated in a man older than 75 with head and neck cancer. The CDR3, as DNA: TGTGCCAGCAGTTACTCGGCGACAATCTCCTACGAGCAGTACTTC. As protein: CASSYSATISYEQYF.